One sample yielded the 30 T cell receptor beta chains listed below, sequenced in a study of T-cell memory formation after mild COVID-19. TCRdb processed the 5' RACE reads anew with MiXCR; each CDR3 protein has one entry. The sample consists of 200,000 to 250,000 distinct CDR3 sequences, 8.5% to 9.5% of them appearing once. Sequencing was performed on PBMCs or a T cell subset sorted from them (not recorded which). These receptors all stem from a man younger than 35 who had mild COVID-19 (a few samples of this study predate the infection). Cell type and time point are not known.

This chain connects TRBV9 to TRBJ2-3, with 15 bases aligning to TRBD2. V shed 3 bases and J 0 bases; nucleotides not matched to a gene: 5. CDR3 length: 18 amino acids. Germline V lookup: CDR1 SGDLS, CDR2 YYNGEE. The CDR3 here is CASSAGLAGGTSTDTQYF. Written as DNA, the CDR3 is TGTGCCAGCAGCGCCGGACTAGCGGGGGGGACGAGCACAGATACGCAGTATTTT.

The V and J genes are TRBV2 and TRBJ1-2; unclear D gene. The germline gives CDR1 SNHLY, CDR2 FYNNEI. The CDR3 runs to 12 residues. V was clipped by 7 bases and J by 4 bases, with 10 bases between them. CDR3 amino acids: CASKRDIYGYTF. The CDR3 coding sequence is TGTGCCAGCAAAAGGGATATCTATGGCTACACCTTC.

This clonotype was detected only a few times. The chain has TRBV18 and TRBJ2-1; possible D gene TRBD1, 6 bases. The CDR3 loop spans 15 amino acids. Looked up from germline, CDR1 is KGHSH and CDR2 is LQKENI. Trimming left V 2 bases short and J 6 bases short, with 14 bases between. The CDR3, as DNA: TGTGCCAGCTCACCAAAGGACAGCCGACGCAATGAGCAGTTCTTC. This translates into CASSPKDSRRNEQFF.

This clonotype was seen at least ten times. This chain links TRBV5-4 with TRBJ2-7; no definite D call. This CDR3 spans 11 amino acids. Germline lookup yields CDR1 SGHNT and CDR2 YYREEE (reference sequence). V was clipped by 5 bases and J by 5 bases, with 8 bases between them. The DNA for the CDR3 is TGTGCCAGCAGTTTCACCGACGAGCAGTACTTC. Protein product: CASSFTDEQYF.

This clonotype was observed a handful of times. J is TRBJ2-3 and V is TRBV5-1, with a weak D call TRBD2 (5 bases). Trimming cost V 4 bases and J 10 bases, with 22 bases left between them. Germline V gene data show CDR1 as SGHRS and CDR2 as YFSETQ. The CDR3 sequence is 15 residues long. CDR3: CASSVGGQLGVAQYF. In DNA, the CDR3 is TGCGCCAGCAGCGTAGGAGGTCAGTTGGGAGTTGCGCAGTATTTT.

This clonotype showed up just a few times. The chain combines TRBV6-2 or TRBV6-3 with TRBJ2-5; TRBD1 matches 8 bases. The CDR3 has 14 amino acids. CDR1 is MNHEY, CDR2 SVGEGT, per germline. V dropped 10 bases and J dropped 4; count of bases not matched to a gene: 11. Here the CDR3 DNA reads TGTGCCACAAGCCTTCAGGGGGCCGGAGAGACCCAGTACTTC. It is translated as CATSLQGAGETQYF.

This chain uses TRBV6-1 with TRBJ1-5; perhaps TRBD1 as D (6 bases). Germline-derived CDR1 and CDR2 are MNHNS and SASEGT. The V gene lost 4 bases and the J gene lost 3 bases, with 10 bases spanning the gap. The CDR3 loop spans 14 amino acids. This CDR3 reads CASSGAGANQPQHF. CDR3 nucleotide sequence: TGTGCCAGCAGTGGAGCGGGGGCCAATCAGCCCCAGCATTTT.

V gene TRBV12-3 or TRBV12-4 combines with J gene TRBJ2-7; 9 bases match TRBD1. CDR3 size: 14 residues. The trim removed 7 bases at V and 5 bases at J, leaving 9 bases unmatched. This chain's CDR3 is CASNFGQGPNEQYF. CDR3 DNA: TGTGCCAGCAATTTCGGACAGGGGCCAAACGAGCAGTACTTC.

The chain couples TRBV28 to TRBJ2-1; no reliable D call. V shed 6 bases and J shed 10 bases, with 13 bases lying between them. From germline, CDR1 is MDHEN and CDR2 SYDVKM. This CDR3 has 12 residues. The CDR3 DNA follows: TGTGCCAGCAGGAGGTGGCCGAGGGAGCAGTTCTTC. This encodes CASRRWPREQFF. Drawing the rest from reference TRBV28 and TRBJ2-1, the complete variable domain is DVKVTQSSRYLVKRTGEKVFLECVQDMDHENMFWYRQDPGLGLRLIYFSYDVKMKEKGDIPEGYSVSREKKERFSLILESASTNQTSMYLCASRRWPREQFFGPGTRLTVL.

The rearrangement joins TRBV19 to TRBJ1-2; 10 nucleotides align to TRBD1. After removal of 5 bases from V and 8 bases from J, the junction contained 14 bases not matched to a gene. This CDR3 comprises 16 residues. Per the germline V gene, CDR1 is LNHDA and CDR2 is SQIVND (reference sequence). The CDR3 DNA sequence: TGTGCCAGTAGTGGACCCTCTGGACAGGGGGTAAGCGGCTACACCTTC. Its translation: CASSGPSGQGVSGYTF.

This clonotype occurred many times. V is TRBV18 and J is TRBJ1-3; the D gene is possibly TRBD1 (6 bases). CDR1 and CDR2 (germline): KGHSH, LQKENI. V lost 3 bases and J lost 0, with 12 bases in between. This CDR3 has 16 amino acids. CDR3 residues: CASSPSQGFSGNTIYF. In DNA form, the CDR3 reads TGTGCCAGCTCACCGTCCCAGGGGTTCTCTGGAAACACCATATATTTT.

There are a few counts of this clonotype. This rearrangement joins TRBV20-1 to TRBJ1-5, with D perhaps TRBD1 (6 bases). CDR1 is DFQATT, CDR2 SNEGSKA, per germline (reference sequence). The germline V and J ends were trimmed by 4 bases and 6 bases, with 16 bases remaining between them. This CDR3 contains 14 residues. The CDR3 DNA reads TGCAGTGCTACCCGGACAGTAGGCGGTCAGCCCCAGCATTTT. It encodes CSATRTVGGQPQHF.

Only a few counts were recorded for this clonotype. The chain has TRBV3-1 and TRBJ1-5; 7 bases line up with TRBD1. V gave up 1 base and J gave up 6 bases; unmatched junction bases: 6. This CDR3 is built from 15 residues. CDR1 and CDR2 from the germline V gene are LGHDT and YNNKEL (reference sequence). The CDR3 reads CASSQVTGVGQPQHF. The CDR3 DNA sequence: TGTGCCAGCAGCCAAGTTACAGGGGTCGGTCAGCCCCAGCATTTT.

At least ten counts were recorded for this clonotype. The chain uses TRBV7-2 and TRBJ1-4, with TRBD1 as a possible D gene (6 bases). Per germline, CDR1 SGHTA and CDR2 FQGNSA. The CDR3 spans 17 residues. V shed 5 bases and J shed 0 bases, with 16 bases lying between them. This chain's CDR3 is CASSPWGAAATNEKLFF. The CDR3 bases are TGTGCCAGCAGCCCTTGGGGGGCAGCTGCAACTAATGAAAAACTGTTTTTT.

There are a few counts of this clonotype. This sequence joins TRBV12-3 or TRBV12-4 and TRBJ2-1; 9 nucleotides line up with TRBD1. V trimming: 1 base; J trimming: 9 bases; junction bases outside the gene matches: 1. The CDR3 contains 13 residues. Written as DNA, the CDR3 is TGTGCCAGCAGTTTAGGGACAGGGGCTGAGCAGTTCTTC. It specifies CASSLGTGAEQFF.

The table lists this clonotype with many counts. CDR3 nucleotides: TGTGCCAGCAGGTCCCTCCAGGGCGTCTATGGCTACACCTTC. Its translation is CASRSLQGVYGYTF. The rearrangement joins TRBV12-3 or TRBV12-4 to TRBJ1-2, with TRBD1 as a possible D gene (5 bases). The length of the CDR3 is 14 residues. V was trimmed by 6 bases and J by 4 bases, leaving 15 bases between them.

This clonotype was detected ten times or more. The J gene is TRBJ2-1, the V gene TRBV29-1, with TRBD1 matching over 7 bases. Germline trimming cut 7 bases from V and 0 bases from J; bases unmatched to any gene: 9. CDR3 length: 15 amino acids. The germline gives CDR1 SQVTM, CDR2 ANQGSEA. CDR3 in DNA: TGCAGCGCTTCAGGGGGTGGAAGCTCCTACAATGAGCAGTTCTTC. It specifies CSASGGGSSYNEQFF.

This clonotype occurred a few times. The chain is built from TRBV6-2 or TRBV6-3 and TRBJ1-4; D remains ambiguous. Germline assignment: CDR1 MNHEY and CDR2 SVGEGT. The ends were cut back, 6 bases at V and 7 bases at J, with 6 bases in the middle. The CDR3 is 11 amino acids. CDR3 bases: TGTGCCAGCAGCCTCGGTGAAAAACTGTTTTTT. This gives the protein CASSLGEKLFF.

This chain's CDR3 is CASSYSPPGYTQYF. In nucleotides, the CDR3 is TGTGCCAGCAGTTACTCGCCCCCTGGGTATACGCAGTATTTT. J is TRBJ2-3 and V is TRBV6-5, with no clear D. Trimming left V 0 bases short and J 7 bases short, with 11 bases between. From germline, CDR1 is MNHEY and CDR2 SVGAGI. This CDR3 region has 14 residues.

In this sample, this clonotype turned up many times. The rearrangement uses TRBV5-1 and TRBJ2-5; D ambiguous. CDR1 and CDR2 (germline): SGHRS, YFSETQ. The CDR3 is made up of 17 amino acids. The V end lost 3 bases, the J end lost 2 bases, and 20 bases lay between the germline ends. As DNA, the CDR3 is TGCGCCAGCAGCTCCCGGCCCGCGGAAGGATATCAAGAGACCCAGTACTTC. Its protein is CASSSRPAEGYQETQYF.

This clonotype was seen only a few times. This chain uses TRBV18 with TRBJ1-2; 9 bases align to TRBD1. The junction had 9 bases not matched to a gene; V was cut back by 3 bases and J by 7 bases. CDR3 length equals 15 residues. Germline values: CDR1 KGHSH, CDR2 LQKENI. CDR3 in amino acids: CASSPEDGTGSGYTF. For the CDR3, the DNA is TGTGCCAGCTCACCCGAGGATGGGACAGGGAGTGGCTACACCTTC.

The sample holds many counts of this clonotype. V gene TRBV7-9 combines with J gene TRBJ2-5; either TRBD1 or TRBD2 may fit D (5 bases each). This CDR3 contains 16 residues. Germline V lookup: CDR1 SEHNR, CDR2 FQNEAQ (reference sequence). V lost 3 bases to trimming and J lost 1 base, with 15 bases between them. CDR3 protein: CASSFGPKRGQETQYF. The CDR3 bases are TGTGCCAGCAGCTTCGGACCCAAGAGGGGCCAAGAGACCCAGTACTTC.

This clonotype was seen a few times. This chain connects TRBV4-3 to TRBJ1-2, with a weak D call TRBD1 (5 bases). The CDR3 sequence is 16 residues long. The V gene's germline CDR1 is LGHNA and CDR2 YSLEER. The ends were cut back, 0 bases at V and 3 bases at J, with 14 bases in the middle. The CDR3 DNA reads TGCGCCAGCAGCCAAGAGGGGGAGCGACGGGACTATGGCTACACCTTC. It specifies CASSQEGERRDYGYTF.

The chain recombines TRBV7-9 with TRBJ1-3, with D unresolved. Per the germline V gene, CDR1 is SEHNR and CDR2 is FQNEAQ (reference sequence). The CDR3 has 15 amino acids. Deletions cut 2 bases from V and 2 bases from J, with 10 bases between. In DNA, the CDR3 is TGTGCCAGCAGCTTATCACAGTCACCTGGAAACACCATATATTTT. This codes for CASSLSQSPGNTIYF. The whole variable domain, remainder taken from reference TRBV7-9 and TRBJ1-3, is DTGVSQNPRHKITKRGQNVTFRCDPISEHNRLYWYRQTLGQGPEFLTYFQNEAQLEKSRLLSDRFSAERPKGSFSTLEIQRTEQGDSAMYLCASSLSQSPGNTIYFGEGSWLTVV.

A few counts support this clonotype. This chain's CDR3 is CASSVSARTGASYEQYF. The CDR3 nucleotides are TGTGCCAGCAGCGTATCTGCTCGGACAGGGGCCTCCTACGAGCAGTACTTC. The genes are TRBV9 and TRBJ2-7, with 9 bases identical to TRBD1. The CDR3 consists of 17 residues. Trimming at V came to 1 base and at J to 0 bases, leaving 8 bases not matched to a gene. Germline CDR1 and CDR2: SGDLS and YYNGEE.

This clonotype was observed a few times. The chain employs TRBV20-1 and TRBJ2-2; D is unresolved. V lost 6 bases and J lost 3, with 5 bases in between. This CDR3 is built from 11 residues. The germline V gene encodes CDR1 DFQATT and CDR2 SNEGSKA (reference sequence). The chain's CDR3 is CSARYTGELFF. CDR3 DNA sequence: TGCAGTGCGAGATACACCGGGGAGCTGTTTTTT.

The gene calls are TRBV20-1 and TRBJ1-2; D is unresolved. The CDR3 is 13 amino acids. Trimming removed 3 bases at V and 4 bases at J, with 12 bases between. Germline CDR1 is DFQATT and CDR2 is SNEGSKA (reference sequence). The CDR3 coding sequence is TGCAGTGCTAGGGCGGGGTTCAGCTATGGCTACACCTTC. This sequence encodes CSARAGFSYGYTF.

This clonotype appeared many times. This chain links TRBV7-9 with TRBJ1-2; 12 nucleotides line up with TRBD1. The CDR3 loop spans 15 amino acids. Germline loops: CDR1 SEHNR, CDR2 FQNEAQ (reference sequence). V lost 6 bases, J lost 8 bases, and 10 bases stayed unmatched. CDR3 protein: CASSSTGQGAEGYTF. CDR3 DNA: TGTGCCAGCAGTTCAACGGGACAGGGGGCAGAAGGCTACACCTTC.

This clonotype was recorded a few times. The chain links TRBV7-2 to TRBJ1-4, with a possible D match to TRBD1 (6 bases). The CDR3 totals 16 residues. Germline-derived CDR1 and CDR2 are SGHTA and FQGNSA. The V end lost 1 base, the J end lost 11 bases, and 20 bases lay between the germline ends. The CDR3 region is CASSLGWGAPQNKLFF. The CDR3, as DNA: TGTGCCAGCAGCTTAGGATGGGGGGCCCCCCAGAACAAACTGTTTTTT. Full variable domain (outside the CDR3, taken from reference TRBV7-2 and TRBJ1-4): GAGVSQSPSNKVTEKGKDVELRCDPISGHTALYWYRQSLGQGLEFLIYFQGNSAPDKSGLPSDRFSAERTGGSVSTLTIQRTQQEDSAVYLCASSLGWGAPQNKLFFGSGTQLSVL.

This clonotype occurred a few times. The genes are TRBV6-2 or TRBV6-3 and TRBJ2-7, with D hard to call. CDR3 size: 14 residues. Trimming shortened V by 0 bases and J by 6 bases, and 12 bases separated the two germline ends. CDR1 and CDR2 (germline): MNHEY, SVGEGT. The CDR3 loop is CASSYSREFGEQYV. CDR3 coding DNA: TGTGCCAGCAGTTACTCCAGAGAGTTTGGCGAGCAGTACGTC.